These 8 T cell receptor beta chains were all obtained from the same sample, sequenced in a study of Graves' ophthalmopathy and Graves' hyperthyroidism. Amplified material comprised TCR beta CDR3 regions derived from RNA transcripts. First-round RT-PCR relied on HTBI primers, and a second-round multiplex PCR came next. In TCRdb, the multiplex PCR reads were re-called with MiXCR into one record per CDR3 protein. The table includes about 210,000 distinct CDR3 sequences, over 25% detected once. Material: peripheral blood. These receptors were collected from a man over 45 with Graves' ophthalmopathy.

This clonotype was seen only a few times. The chain joins TRBV6-1 to TRBJ1-1; D gene ambiguous. Trimming removed 8 bases at V and 5 bases at J, with 15 bases between. Germline loops: CDR1 MNHNS, CDR2 SASEGT. The length of the CDR3 is 13 residues. The CDR3 loop reads CASLWGRSTEAFF. The CDR3 nucleotides read TGTGCCAGCCTTTGGGGTCGTAGTACTGAAGCTTTCTTT.

Ten or more counts support this clonotype. Since a much larger clone is just one base distant, this may be a read error. The chain joins TRBV28 to TRBJ2-7; 8 bases align to TRBD1. CDR3 length: 14 amino acids. V was pared by 10 bases and J by 2 bases, with 10 bases of the junction left unmatched. The germline V gene has CDR1 MDHEN and CDR2 SYDVKM. This chain's CDR3 is CANRRTGTPYEQYF. The CDR3 DNA reads as TGTGCCAACAGAAGGACAGGGACCCCCTACGAGCAGTACTTC.

The table lists this clonotype with many counts. The genes are TRBV3-1 and TRBJ2-7; D is uncertain. CDR3 length: 12 residues. The germline V and J ends were trimmed by 0 bases and 6 bases, with 6 bases remaining between them. Germline V lookup: CDR1 LGHDT, CDR2 YNNKEL (reference sequence). The CDR3 region has the DNA TGTGCCAGCAGCCAAGAACTTGGCGAGCAGTACTTC. It encodes CASSQELGEQYF.

The sample holds one count of this clonotype. The rearrangement joins TRBV12-3 or TRBV12-4 to TRBJ2-4; D call uncertain. This CDR3 has 16 residues. The V end lost 5 bases, the J end lost 0 bases, and 14 bases lay between the germline ends. The CDR3 protein is CASSPVNRLAKNIQYF. CDR3 nucleotides: TGTGCCAGCAGTCCTGTAAACCGGCTAGCCAAAAACATTCAGTACTTC.

This clonotype was seen repeatedly, ten times or more. The CDR3 DNA reads TGTGCCAGCAGCCGGGAGGTAGGCTACGAGCAGTACTTC. Protein: CASSREVGYEQYF. The V and J genes are TRBV7-9 and TRBJ2-7; 7 bases line up with TRBD2. The germline gives CDR1 SEHNR, CDR2 FQNEAQ (reference sequence). The ends lost 5 bases at V and 3 bases at J; junction bases unmatched: 4. CDR3 length: 13 amino acids.

This clonotype was counted at least ten times. The genes are TRBV29-1 and TRBJ1-2; TRBD1 aligns across 7 bases. Germline V CDR1 and CDR2: SQVTM, ANQGSEA. The trim removed 4 bases at V and 6 bases at J, leaving 8 bases unmatched. This CDR3 is 13 amino acids long. CDR3 bases: TGCAGCGTTGTCAGGGACAGAACGGATGGCTACACCTTC. Its protein product is CSVVRDRTDGYTF.

In DNA form, the CDR3 reads TGTGCCGCTCCCCTAGTGGGACTAGCGGGCTTTGCGAACACCGGGGAGCTGTTTTTT. It codes for CAAPLVGLAGFANTGELFF. This chain joins TRBV6-2 or TRBV6-3 and TRBJ2-2, with 12 positions matching TRBD2. Germline loops: CDR1 MNHEY, CDR2 SVGEGT. Trimming at V came to 11 bases and at J to 0 bases, leaving 16 bases not matched to a gene. CDR3 length: 19 amino acids.

Of note for this clonotype: The junction does not match germline at one end; this may be a read error. The gene calls are TRBV7-3 and TRBJ2-5, with 13 bases aligning to TRBD2. Per germline, CDR1 SGHTA and CDR2 FQGTGA. The CDR3 consists of 14 residues. Here the CDR3 reads CAGRTSGGQETQYF. As DNA, the CDR3 is TGTGCCGGCAGGACTAGCGGGGGCCAAGAGACCCAGTACTTC.